Each of the 32 T cell receptor beta chains below was sequenced from the same sample in a study of blood T cell repertoires in COVID-19. Using immunoSEQ multiplex PCR, the repertoire was profiled, and TCRdb retains in-frame clones only, with some absent. The table shows over 130,000 clones, with roughly 84% occurring only once. The source material was peripheral blood. The receptors originated from a man aged 30 to 45 with COVID-19, enrolled during active disease.

A single count supports this clone. The chain carries TRBV28 and TRBJ2-7, with TRBD1 identical over 7 bases. Looked up from germline, CDR1 is MDHEN and CDR2 is SYDVKM. This CDR3 is 14 amino acids long. V was pared by 0 bases and J by 7 bases, with 6 bases of the junction left unmatched. The CDR3 bases are TGTGCCAGCAGTTTATGGGGGACAGCGAGAGAGCAGTACTTC. This gives the protein CASSLWGTAREQYF.

The chain carries TRBV9 and TRBJ2-3; D uncertain. Deletions cut 4 bases from V and 0 bases from J, with 6 bases between. There are 13 residues in the CDR3. Germline lookup yields CDR1 SGDLS and CDR2 YYNGEE. CDR3 DNA sequence: TGTGCCAGCAGCCCCCTTAGCACAGATACGCAGTATTTT. Its protein product is CASSPLSTDTQYF.

The chain is built from TRBV27 and TRBJ2-2, with D possibly TRBD2 on 5 matching bases. The V end was cut by 0 bases, the J end by 2 bases, with 13 bases between. CDR1 is MNHEY, CDR2 SMNVEV, per germline (reference sequence). The CDR3 is 17 residues long. Here the CDR3 DNA reads TGTGCCAGCAGTTTATCGATACGGGGTACCAACACCGGGGAGCTGTTTTTT. Amino acid sequence: CASSLSIRGTNTGELFF.

The chain recombines TRBV5-6 with TRBJ2-7; 8 nucleotides match TRBD2. V lost 6 bases and J lost 3; bases outside the gene matches: 8. There are 14 residues in the CDR3. Germline V gene data show CDR1 as SGHDT and CDR2 as YYEEEE. CDR3 in DNA: TGTGCCAGCAACACGGGGGGACTAGACTACGAGCAGTACTTC. Translating it yields CASNTGGLDYEQYF.

V gene TRBV5-1 combines with J gene TRBJ1-3; D remains unclear. The germline CDR1 and CDR2 sequences are SGHRS and YFSETQ. Trimming took off 3 bases at V and 7 bases at J, with 17 bases between the two ends. The CDR3 consists of 15 residues. The CDR3 DNA is TGCGCCAGCAGCTATTCCGGGCCGGGGTATAACACCATATATTTT. It is translated as CASSYSGPGYNTIYF.

The chain recombines TRBV18 with TRBJ1-4, with D uncertain. The CDR3 sequence is 14 residues long. V was shortened by 0 bases and J by 5 bases, with 7 bases between the two germline ends. The V gene's germline CDR1 is KGHSH and CDR2 LQKENI. The CDR3 is CASSPPTRNEKLFF. In DNA, the CDR3 is TGTGCCAGCTCACCACCCACTCGGAATGAAAAACTGTTTTTT.

V gene TRBV10-2 combines with J gene TRBJ2-2; 9 bases map to TRBD1. Germline CDR1 and CDR2: WSHSY and SAAADI. The CDR3 is made up of 14 amino acids. With 8 bases clipped from V and 5 bases from J, the junction kept 6 bases outside the gene matches. In DNA, the CDR3 is TGCGCCAGCCGGGGACAGGGTAGGACCGGGGAGCTGTTTTTT. Amino acids: CASRGQGRTGELFF.

This rearrangement joins TRBV3-1 (or the pseudogene TRBV3-2) to TRBJ2-3; D unresolved. The V end lost 1 base, the J end lost 0 bases, and 5 bases lay between the germline ends. CDR3 size: 14 residues. Germline V gene data show CDR1 as LGHDT and CDR2 as YNNKEL (reference sequence). The CDR3 protein is CASSQGQSTDTQYF. CDR3 coding DNA: TGTGCCAGCAGCCAAGGGCAGAGCACAGATACGCAGTATTTT.

The chain has TRBV12-3 or TRBV12-4 and TRBJ1-4; unclear D gene. Trimming left V 3 bases short and J 13 bases short, with 9 bases between. The CDR3 runs to 11 residues. In nucleotides, the CDR3 is TGTGCCAGCAGTTTCGCTAAGTTACTGTTTTTT. Its protein product is CASSFAKLLFF.

The chain links TRBV9 to TRBJ1-3; D gene ambiguous. The CDR3 covers 15 residues. Germline V gene lookup returns CDR1 SGDLS and CDR2 YYNGEE. Deletions cut 4 bases from V and 0 bases from J, with 11 bases between. CDR3 region: CASSLRHGSGNTIYF. The CDR3 DNA follows: TGTGCCAGCAGCCTTCGACATGGCTCTGGAAACACCATATATTTT.

J is TRBJ2-1 and V is TRBV19, with TRBD2 matching 9 bases. With 10 bases clipped from V and 9 bases from J, the junction kept 19 bases outside the gene matches. The CDR3 runs 16 residues. Germline CDR1 LNHDA, CDR2 SQIVND (reference sequence). CDR3 loop: CAISTAWAGGNGEQFF. In nucleotides, the CDR3 is TGTGCCATCTCCACTGCCTGGGCGGGAGGGAACGGTGAGCAGTTCTTC.

This chain links TRBV29-1 with TRBJ1-1, with 7 bases identical to TRBD1. Per germline, CDR1 SQVTM and CDR2 ANQGSEA. The length of the CDR3 is 11 residues. The CDR3 reads CGLYQGAEAFF. As DNA, the CDR3 is TGCGGCCTATACCAGGGGGCTGAAGCTTTCTTT.

The chain carries TRBV4-2 and TRBJ1-6; 7 positions agree with TRBD1. Germline trimming cut 1 base from V and 2 bases from J; bases unmatched to any gene: 5. CDR1 LGHNA and CDR2 YNFKEQ come from the germline V gene. CDR3 length: 17 residues. CDR3 DNA sequence: TGTGCCAGCAGCCAAGTTCCGCAGGGGGCCTATAATTCACCCCTCCACTTT. Amino acid sequence: CASSQVPQGAYNSPLHF.

This rearrangement joins TRBV3-1 (or the pseudogene TRBV3-2) to TRBJ1-1; 7 positions agree with TRBD1. Trimming removed 1 base from V and 2 bases from J; junction bases left unmatched: 7. The CDR3 consists of 16 residues. From germline, CDR1 is LGHDT and CDR2 YNNKEL (reference sequence). CDR3 sequence reads: CASSQVMTGHNTEAFF. The CDR3 DNA sequence: TGTGCCAGCAGCCAAGTGATGACAGGGCACAACACTGAAGCTTTCTTT.

This chain uses TRBV30 with TRBJ1-3; D not certain. The germline gives CDR1 GTSNPN, CDR2 SVGIG (reference sequence). The V and J ends lost 4 bases and 0 bases respectively, with 10 bases between them. This CDR3 comprises 14 residues. CDR3 in amino acids: CAWNLQSSGNTIYF. The CDR3 DNA sequence: TGTGCCTGGAATTTACAGAGCTCTGGAAACACCATATATTTT.

This chain uses TRBV28 with TRBJ2-5, with 12 bases matching TRBD2. This CDR3 contains 13 residues. Germline V gene data show CDR1 as MDHEN and CDR2 as SYDVKM. CDR3 in DNA: TGTGGGGTAGGGGGTCTAGCGGGAGGGCCCCAGTACTTC. It codes for CGVGGLAGGPQYF.

The chain employs TRBV10-2 and TRBJ2-1; D is uncertain. Germline V gives CDR1 WSHSY, CDR2 SAAADI. CDR3 length: 11 residues. Between the trimmed V and J ends, which lost 6 bases and 4 bases, there was a span of 4 bases. CDR3 nucleotide sequence: TGCGCCAGCAGCCATTACAATGAGCAGTTCTTC. Amino acids: CASSHYNEQFF.

The V call is TRBV7-8, the J call TRBJ1-1; 11 bases match TRBD1. V shed 5 bases and J 4 bases; nucleotides not matched to a gene: 6. CDR3 length: 15 amino acids. Germline V lookup: CDR1 SGHVS, CDR2 FQNEAQ. The CDR3 DNA reads as TGTGCCAGCAGCCGGCCCGGGACAGGGGGCACTGAAGCTTTCTTT. Translating it yields CASSRPGTGGTEAFF.

The V call is TRBV7-3, the J call TRBJ2-3, with TRBD2 as a possible D gene (6 bases). Germline assignment: CDR1 SGHTA and CDR2 FQGTGA. This CDR3 contains 15 residues. V gave up 5 bases and J gave up 10 bases, with 22 bases separating them. The chain's CDR3 is CASSQTSGDAGAQYF. The CDR3 DNA reads TGTGCCAGCAGCCAGACGTCGGGAGACGCCGGGGCGCAGTATTTT.

The rearrangement links TRBV3-1 (or the pseudogene TRBV3-2) to TRBJ2-2, with TRBD2 identical over 7 bases. From germline, CDR1 is LGHDT and CDR2 YNNKEL (reference sequence). The V gene end was trimmed by 3 bases and the J gene end by 0 bases; junction bases not matched to a gene: 7. This CDR3 contains 17 residues. CDR3 protein: CASSQLASGANTGELFF. CDR3 DNA sequence: TGTGCCAGCAGCCAGCTAGCTAGCGGAGCGAACACCGGGGAGCTGTTTTTT.

This chain joins TRBV10-2 and TRBJ1-1; 7 bases map to TRBD1. Germline CDR1 WSHSY, CDR2 SAAADI. This CDR3 contains 21 residues. The V and J ends lost 6 bases and 4 bases, in that order; junction bases with no gene match: 29. DNA of the CDR3: TGCGCCAGCAGCTTCAGGGGGAGAGGTGAGAGGGGGAGTCTGCGGGGCACTGAAGCTTTCTTT. Protein product: CASSFRGRGERGSLRGTEAFF.

The J gene is TRBJ2-3, the V gene TRBV24-1, with TRBD2 as a possible D gene (5 bases). Per germline, CDR1 KGHDR and CDR2 SFDVKD. Trimming removed 5 bases from V and 1 base from J, with 15 bases in between. CDR3 length: 16 residues. Here the CDR3 reads CATSGSWGAGTDTQYF. CDR3 bases: TGTGCCACCAGTGGTTCTTGGGGAGCAGGCACAGATACGCAGTATTTT.

The V gene is TRBV7-2, the J gene TRBJ2-2; D may be TRBD1 (6 bases). With 5 bases removed from V and 1 base from J, the gap between germline ends came to 14 bases. The germline CDR1 and CDR2 sequences are SGHTA and FQGNSA. The CDR3 is made up of 16 amino acids. CDR3 sequence: CASSQQPGQNTGELFF. The CDR3 bases are TGTGCCAGCAGCCAACAACCGGGACAGAACACCGGGGAGCTGTTTTTT.

The count of this clone is one. The chain joins TRBV5-5 to TRBJ1-2; 9 bases agree with TRBD1. Trimming removed 3 bases from V and 6 bases from J; junction bases left unmatched: 6. Germline lookup yields CDR1 SGHKS and CDR2 YYEKEE (reference sequence). The CDR3 consists of 14 residues. The CDR3 loop reads CASSWGTGGDGYTF. CDR3 nucleotide sequence: TGTGCCAGCAGCTGGGGCACAGGGGGCGATGGCTACACCTTC.

This clone was observed a few times. This chain links TRBV2 with TRBJ1-3, with 8 positions matching TRBD1. The CDR3 has 12 residues. With V trimmed by 6 bases and J by 11 bases, 6 bases remained unmatched. Germline V lookup: CDR1 SNHLY, CDR2 FYNNEI. The CDR3 sequence is CASSSGQGSIYF. The CDR3 DNA sequence: TGTGCCAGCAGCTCTGGACAGGGTTCCATATATTTT.

As DNA, the CDR3 is TGTGCCAGCAGCTCACGAGCGGGAGGGCGTGAGCAGTACTTC. It codes for CASSSRAGGREQYF. J is TRBJ2-7 and V is TRBV11-2; 10 bases match TRBD2. The CDR3 contains 14 residues. V lost 4 bases and J lost 7; bases outside the gene matches: 7. Germline-derived CDR1 and CDR2 are SGHAT and FQNNGV.

This clone was seen just once. The chain joins TRBV28 to TRBJ2-3; possible D gene TRBD2, 5 bases. This CDR3 comprises 11 residues. Trimming left V 8 bases short and J 3 bases short, with 6 bases between. Germline V lookup: CDR1 MDHEN, CDR2 SYDVKM. The DNA for the CDR3 is TGTGCCAGCTGGGAGACAGATACGCAGTATTTT. Its translation: CASWETDTQYF.

The CDR3 loop reads CAWSVGATNEKLFF. The CDR3 DNA reads as TGTGCCTGGAGTGTAGGAGCAACTAATGAAAAACTGTTTTTT. The chain links TRBV30 to TRBJ1-4; D not certain. Looked up from germline, CDR1 is GTSNPN and CDR2 is SVGIG (reference sequence). The CDR3 is made up of 14 amino acids. Trimming pared 0 bases from V and 0 bases from J, leaving 5 bases between.

J is TRBJ2-1 and V is TRBV4-3; 8 bases match TRBD2. Germline CDR1 reads LGHNA; CDR2 reads YSLEER. V shed 4 bases and J 9 bases; nucleotides not matched to a gene: 14. The CDR3 sequence is 16 residues long. CDR3 bases: TGCGCCAGCAGCCGACGCGCGGGGGGCGGGAGCGGTGAGCAGTTCTTC. Its translation is CASSRRAGGGSGEQFF.

This clone was detected once. The chain joins TRBV27 to TRBJ2-7; TRBD1 matches 10 bases. The length of the CDR3 is 13 residues. Germline CDR1 and CDR2: MNHEY and SMNVEV (reference sequence). V lost 5 bases, J lost 3 bases, and 1 base stayed unmatched. The CDR3 reads CASSGDRGYEQYF. The CDR3 bases are TGTGCCAGCAGTGGGGACAGGGGCTACGAGCAGTACTTC.

This clone was counted once. V is TRBV7-2 and J is TRBJ2-1, with D possibly TRBD2 on 5 matching bases. Germline CDR1 SGHTA, CDR2 FQGNSA. This CDR3 spans 12 amino acids. The V end was cut by 4 bases, the J end by 8 bases, with 9 bases between. The CDR3: CASSSSGDEQFF. The CDR3 DNA follows: TGTGCCAGCAGCTCAAGCGGCGATGAGCAGTTCTTC.

There are a few counts of this clone. The V gene is TRBV29-1, the J gene TRBJ2-3; 7 bases match TRBD1. The CDR3 extends over 15 amino acids. V was clipped by 4 bases and J by 0 bases; unmatched bases: 7. Germline lookup yields CDR1 SQVTM and CDR2 ANQGSEA. The DNA for the CDR3 is TGCAGCGTTGGGACAGGCTCCTCTAGCACAGATACGCAGTATTTT. Translating gives CSVGTGSSSTDTQYF.